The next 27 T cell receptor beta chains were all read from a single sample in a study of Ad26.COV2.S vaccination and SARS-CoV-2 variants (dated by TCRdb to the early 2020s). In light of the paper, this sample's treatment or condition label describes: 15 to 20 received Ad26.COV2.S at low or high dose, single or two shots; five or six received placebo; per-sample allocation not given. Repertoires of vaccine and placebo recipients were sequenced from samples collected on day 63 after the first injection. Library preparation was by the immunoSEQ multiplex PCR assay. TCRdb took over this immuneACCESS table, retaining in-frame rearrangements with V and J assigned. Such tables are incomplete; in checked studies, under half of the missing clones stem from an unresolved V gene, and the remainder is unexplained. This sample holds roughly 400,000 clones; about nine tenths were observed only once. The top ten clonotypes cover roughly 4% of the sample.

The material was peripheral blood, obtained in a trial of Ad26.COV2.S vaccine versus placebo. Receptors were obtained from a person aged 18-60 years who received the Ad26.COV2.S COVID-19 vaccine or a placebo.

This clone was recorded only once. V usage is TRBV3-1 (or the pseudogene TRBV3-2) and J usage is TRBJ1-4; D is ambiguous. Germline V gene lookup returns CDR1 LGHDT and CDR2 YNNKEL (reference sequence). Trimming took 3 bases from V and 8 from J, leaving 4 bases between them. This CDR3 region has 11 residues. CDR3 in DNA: TGTGCCAGCAGCCACGGGGAAAAACTGTTTTTT. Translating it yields CASSHGEKLFF.

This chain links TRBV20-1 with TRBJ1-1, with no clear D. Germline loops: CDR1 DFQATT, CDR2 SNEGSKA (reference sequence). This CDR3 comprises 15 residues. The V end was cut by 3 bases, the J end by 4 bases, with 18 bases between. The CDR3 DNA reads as TGCAGTGCTAGTCCGGGTCCCGCGTCGGGCACTGAAGCTTTCTTT. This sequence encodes CSASPGPASGTEAFF.

The CDR3 DNA reads TGTGCCAGCAGCCAAGATTGGACTAGCGGGAGGGGCTCCTACGAGCAGTACTTC. Its translation is CASSQDWTSGRGSYEQYF. The V gene is TRBV14, the J gene TRBJ2-7; 15 nucleotides agree with TRBD2. CDR3 length: 18 residues. Germline values: CDR1 SGHDN, CDR2 FVKESK. J gave up 0 bases and V 0 bases, and 3 bases lay outside the gene matches.

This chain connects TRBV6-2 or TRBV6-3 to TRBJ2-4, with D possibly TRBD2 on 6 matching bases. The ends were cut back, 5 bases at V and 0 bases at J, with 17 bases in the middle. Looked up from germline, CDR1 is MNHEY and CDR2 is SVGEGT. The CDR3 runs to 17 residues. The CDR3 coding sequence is TGTGCCAGCAGTCCCCAACTGGGAGGTCTAGCCAAAAACATTCAGTACTTC. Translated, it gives CASSPQLGGLAKNIQYF.

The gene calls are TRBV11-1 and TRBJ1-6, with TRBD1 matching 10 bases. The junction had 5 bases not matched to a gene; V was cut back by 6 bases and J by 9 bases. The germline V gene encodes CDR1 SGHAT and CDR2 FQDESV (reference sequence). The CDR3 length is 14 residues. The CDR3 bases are TGTGCCAGCAGTAAAGGGACAGGGGCTTCACCCCTCCACTTT. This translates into CASSKGTGASPLHF.

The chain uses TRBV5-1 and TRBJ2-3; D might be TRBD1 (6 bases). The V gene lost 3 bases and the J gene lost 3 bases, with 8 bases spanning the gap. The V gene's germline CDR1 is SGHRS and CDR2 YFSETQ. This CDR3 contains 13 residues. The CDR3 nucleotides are TGCGCCAGCAGCTCACAGGGAACAGATACGCAGTATTTT. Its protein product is CASSSQGTDTQYF.

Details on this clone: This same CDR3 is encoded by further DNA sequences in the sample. CDR3 nucleotide sequence: TGTGCCATCAGTGTCGGACAGGGCAGCACAGATACGCAGTATTTT. Encoded protein: CAISVGQGSTDTQYF. The chain couples TRBV10-3 to TRBJ2-3, with 8 nucleotides matching TRBD1. The CDR3 is 15 amino acids. V lost 4 bases, J lost 0 bases, and 3 bases stayed unmatched. Germline loops: CDR1 ENHRY, CDR2 SYGVKD.

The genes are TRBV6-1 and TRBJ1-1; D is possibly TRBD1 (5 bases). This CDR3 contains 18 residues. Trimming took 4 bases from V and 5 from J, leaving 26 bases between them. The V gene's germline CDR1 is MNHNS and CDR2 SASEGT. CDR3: CASSVRGINKGRRTEAFF. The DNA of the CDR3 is TGTGCCAGCAGTGTACGGGGCATAAATAAGGGGCGGCGGACTGAAGCTTTCTTT.

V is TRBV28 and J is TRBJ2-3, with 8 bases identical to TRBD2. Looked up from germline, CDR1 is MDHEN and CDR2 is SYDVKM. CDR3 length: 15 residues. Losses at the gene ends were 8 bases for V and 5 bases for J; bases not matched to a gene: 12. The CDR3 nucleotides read TGTGCCAGCCTGAAGGATAGCGGGAACAAAGATACGCAGTATTTT. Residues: CASLKDSGNKDTQYF.

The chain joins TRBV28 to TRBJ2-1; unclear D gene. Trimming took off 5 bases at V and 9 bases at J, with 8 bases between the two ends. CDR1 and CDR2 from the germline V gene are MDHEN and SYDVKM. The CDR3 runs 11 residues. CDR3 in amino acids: CASSVLGEQFF. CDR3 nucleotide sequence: TGTGCCAGCAGTGTATTAGGTGAGCAGTTCTTC.

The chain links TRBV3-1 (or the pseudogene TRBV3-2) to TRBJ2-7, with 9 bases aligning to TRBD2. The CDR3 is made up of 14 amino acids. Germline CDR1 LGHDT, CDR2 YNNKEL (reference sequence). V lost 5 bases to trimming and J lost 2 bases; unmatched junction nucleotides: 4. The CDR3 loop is CASSYLAGTYEQYF. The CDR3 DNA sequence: TGTGCCAGCAGCTACCTAGCGGGAACCTACGAGCAGTACTTC.

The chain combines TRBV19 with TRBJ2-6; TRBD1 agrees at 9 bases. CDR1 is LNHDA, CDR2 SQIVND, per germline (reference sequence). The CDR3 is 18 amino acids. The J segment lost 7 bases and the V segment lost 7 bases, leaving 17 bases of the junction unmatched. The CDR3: CASTSPNWGTGIANVLTF. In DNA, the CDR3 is TGTGCCAGTACCTCTCCGAATTGGGGGACAGGGATAGCCAACGTCCTGACTTTC.

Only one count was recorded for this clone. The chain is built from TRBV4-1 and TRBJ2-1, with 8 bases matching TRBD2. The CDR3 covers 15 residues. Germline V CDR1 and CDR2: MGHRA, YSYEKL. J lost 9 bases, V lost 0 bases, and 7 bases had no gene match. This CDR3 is CASSQDLIAGREQFF. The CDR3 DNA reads TGCGCCAGCAGCCAAGATTTGATAGCGGGACGTGAGCAGTTCTTC.

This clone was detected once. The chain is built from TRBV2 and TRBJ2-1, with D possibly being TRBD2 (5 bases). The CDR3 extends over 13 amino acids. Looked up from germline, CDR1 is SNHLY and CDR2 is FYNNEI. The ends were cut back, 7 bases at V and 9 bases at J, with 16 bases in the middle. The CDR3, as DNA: TGTGCCAGCACGGAGGAGAGGGCCGGTGAGCAGTTCTTC. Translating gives CASTEERAGEQFF.

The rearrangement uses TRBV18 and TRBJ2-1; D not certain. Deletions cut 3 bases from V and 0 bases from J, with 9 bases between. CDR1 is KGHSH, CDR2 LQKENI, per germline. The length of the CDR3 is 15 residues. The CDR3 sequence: CASSPPLSSYNEQFF. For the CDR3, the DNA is TGTGCCAGCTCACCCCCCCTGAGCTCCTACAATGAGCAGTTCTTC. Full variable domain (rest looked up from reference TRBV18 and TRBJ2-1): NAGVMQNPRHLVRRRGQEARLRCSPMKGHSHVYWYRQLPEEGLKFMVYLQKENIIDESGMPKERFSAEFPKEGPSILRIQQVVRGDSAAYFCASSPPLSSYNEQFFGPGTRLTVL.

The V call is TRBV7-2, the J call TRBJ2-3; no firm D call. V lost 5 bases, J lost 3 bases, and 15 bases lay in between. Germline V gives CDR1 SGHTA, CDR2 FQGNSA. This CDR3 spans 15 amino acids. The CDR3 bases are TGTGCCAGCAGCCCGTACTTGATCCCTACAGATACGCAGTATTTT. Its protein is CASSPYLIPTDTQYF.

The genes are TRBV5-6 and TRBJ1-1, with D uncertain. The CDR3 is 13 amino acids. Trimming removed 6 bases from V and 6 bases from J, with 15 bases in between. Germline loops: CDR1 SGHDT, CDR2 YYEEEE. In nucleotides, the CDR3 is TGTGCCAGCAATGAAGGGCGAACGGCTGAAGCTTTCTTT. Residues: CASNEGRTAEAFF.

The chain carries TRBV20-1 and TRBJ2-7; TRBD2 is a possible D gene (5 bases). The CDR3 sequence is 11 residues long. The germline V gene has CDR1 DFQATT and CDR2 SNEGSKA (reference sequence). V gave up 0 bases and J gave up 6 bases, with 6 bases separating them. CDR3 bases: TGCAGTGCTAGAGAGGGAGTCGAGCAGTACTTC. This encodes CSAREGVEQYF.

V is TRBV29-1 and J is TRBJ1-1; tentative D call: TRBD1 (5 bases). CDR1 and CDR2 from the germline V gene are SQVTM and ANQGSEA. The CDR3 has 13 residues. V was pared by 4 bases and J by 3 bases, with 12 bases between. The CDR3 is CSVGGNRHTEAFF. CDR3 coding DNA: TGCAGCGTTGGGGGGAACAGGCACACTGAAGCTTTCTTT.

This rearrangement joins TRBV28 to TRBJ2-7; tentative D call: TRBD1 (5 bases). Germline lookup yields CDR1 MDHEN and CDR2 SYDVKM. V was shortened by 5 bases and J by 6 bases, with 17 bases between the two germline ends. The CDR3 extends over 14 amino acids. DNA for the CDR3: TGTGCCAGCAGTCGAAGGGCCAGGGCAGGCGAGCAGTACTTC. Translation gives CASSRRARAGEQYF.

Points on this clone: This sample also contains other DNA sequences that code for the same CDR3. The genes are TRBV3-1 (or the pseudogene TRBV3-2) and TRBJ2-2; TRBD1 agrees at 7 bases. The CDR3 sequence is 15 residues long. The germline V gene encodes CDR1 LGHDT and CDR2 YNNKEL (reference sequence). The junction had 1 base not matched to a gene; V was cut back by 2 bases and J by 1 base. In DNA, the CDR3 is TGTGCCAGCAGCCAACGACAGGGGAACACCGGGGAGCTGTTTTTT. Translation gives CASSQRQGNTGELFF.

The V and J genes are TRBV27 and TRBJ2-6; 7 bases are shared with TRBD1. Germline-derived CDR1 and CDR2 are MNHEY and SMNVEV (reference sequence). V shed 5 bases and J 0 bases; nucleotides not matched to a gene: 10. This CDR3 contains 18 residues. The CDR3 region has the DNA TGTGCCAGCAGTCCCCGACAGGGATCTTTCTCTGGGGCCAACGTCCTGACTTTC. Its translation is CASSPRQGSFSGANVLTF.

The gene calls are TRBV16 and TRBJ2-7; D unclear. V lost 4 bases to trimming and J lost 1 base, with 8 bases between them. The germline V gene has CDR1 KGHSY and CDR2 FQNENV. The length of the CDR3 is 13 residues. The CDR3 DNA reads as TGTGCCAGCAGCCTAAGTCGATCCTACGAGCAGTACTTC. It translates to CASSLSRSYEQYF.

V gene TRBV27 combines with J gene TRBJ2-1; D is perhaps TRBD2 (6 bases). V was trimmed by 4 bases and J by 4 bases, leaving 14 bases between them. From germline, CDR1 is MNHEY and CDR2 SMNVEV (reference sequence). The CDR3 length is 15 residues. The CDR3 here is CASSSRDWDYNEQFF. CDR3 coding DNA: TGTGCCAGCAGTTCCCGGGACTGGGATTACAATGAGCAGTTCTTC.

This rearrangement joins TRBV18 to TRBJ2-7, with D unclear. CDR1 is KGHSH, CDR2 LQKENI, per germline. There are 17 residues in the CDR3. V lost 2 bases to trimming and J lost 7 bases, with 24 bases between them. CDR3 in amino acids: CASSPGVAETTFAEQYF. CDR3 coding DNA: TGTGCCAGCTCACCAGGGGTGGCGGAGACAACGTTCGCTGAGCAGTACTTC.

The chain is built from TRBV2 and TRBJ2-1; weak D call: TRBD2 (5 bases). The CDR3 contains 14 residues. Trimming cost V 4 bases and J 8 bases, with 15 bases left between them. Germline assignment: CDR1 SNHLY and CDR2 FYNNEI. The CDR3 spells CASSVAFGLDEQFF. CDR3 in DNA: TGTGCCAGCAGTGTAGCGTTTGGGCTCGATGAGCAGTTCTTC.

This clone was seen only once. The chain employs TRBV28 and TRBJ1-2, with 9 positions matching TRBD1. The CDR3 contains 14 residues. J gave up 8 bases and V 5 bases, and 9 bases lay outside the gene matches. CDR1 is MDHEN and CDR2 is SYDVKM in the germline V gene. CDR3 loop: CASSNNRGRFGYTF. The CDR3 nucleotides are TGTGCCAGCAGTAACAACAGGGGGCGATTCGGCTACACCTTC.